A selection of T cell receptor beta chains follows, all from one sample in a study of PD-1 blockade in classical Hodgkin lymphoma. Using immunoSEQ multiplex PCR, the repertoire was profiled, and TCRdb retains in-frame clones only, with some absent. The repertoire has some 41,000 clones, 60% to 85% of them found once; the top ten carry about 10%. The source material was peripheral blood mononuclear cells (PBMCs), sampled at baseline. The receptors here all came from a human donor with classical Hodgkin lymphoma. The CDR3 runs from the conserved cysteine through the conserved F or W. The D gene is left open where the match is weak. For some rows the clone size is stated as once, few or many, or as a class when expanded; others skip it.

d_call,j_call,v_call,clone_size,cdr3_nt,cdr3_aa
TRBD2,TRBJ2-3,TRBV28,NA,TGTGCCAGCAGTTTACCTAGCGGCCTCACAGATACGCAGTATTTT,CASSLPSGLTDTQYF
NA,TRBJ1-1,TRBV27,NA,TGTGCCAGCAGTTTACGCGGTGGGCTTGGAAACACTGAAGCTTTCTTT,CASSLRGGLGNTEAFF
TRBD2,TRBJ2-1,TRBV6-5,NA,TGTGCCAGCAGTTTCCGACTAGCGGCCTCCTACAATGAGCAGTTCTTC,CASSFRLAASYNEQFF
TRBD2,TRBJ2-1,TRBV11-2,NA,TGTGCCAGCAGCTCCCGGACTAGCGGGTACTCCTACAATGAGCAGTTCTTC,CASSSRTSGYSYNEQFF
NA,TRBJ1-1,TRBV18,NA,TGTGCCAGCTTACAGGGTTCGAACACTGAAGCTTTCTTT,CASLQGSNTEAFF
NA,TRBJ1-6,TRBV2,NA,TGTGCCAGCGGACTCGAAGGCCGCGGCATCCACTTT,CASGLEGRGIHF
TRBD2,TRBJ2-7,TRBV7-8,few,TGTGCCAGCAGCTTAGCCCCGGGAGGGGGCTCCTACGAGCAGTACTTC,CASSLAPGGGSYEQYF
NA,TRBJ1-3,TRBV7-6,NA,TGTGCCAGCAGCTTATGGGGGGTCGGAAACACCATATATTTT,CASSLWGVGNTIYF
NA,TRBJ2-6,TRBV9,few,TGTGCCAGCAGCGTAGGGGGGACCGCAATGAGCTCTGGGGCCAACGTCCTGACTTTC,CASSVGGTAMSSGANVLTF
TRBD1,TRBJ1-1,TRBV5-1,NA,TGCGCCAGCAGCTTGGTCATAGGGGGCGACGCTGAAGCTTTCTTT,CASSLVIGGDAEAFF
NA,TRBJ2-1,TRBV7-3,once,TGTGCCAGCAGCCGTACTAGTCTCGGTGAGCAGTTCTTC,CASSRTSLGEQFF
NA,TRBJ1-2,TRBV20-1,few,TGCAGTGCTAGAGATGGCCGGGCCATCTTC,CSARDGRAIF
NA,TRBJ2-6,TRBV28,NA,TGTGCCAGCAGGAGCTCTGGGGCCAACGTCCTGACTTTC,CASRSSGANVLTF
NA,TRBJ2-5,TRBV30,NA,TGTGCCTGGAGTGTAGACACTCAAGAGACCCAGTACTTC,CAWSVDTQETQYF
NA,TRBJ1-2,TRBV7-9,NA,TGTGCCAGCAGCTTTACGACAGACTTTGGCTACACCTTC,CASSFTTDFGYTF
NA,TRBJ1-3,TRBV9,NA,TGTGCCAGCAGCGTAGGGTTGTCTGGAAACACCATATATTTT,CASSVGLSGNTIYF
NA,TRBJ1-4,TRBV6-1,NA,TGTGCCAGCAGTGAAATCGAGGGTTGGTGGAATGAAAAACTGTTTTTT,CASSEIEGWWNEKLFF
NA,TRBJ2-3,TRBV6-5,NA,TGTGCCAGCAGTTACTCGGGACTGAGCACAGATACGCAGTATTTT,CASSYSGLSTDTQYF
TRBD2,TRBJ2-1,TRBV10-3,NA,TGTGCCATCAGTGAATCCGGGACTAGCGGAGATCAGGGGTTCTTC,CAISESGTSGDQGFF
NA,TRBJ1-2,TRBV6-6,NA,TGTGCCAGCAGCAATAGTTCGCTCTCTTTCTATGGCTACACCTTC,CASSNSSLSFYGYTF
NA,TRBJ1-1,TRBV14,NA,TGTGCCAGCAGCCAAGAAGAAACATACTTCACTGAAGCTTTCTTT,CASSQEETYFTEAFF
NA,TRBJ2-7,TRBV29-1,NA,TGCAGCGTTGAGGAACAGGTTTCGAAGCAGTACTTC,CSVEEQVSKQYF
NA,TRBJ2-7,TRBV21-1,once,TGTGCCAGCAGCCCTGACTCATACTCCTACGAGCAGTACTTC,CASSPDSYSYEQYF
NA,TRBJ2-3,TRBV19,NA,TGTGCCAGTAGTCCAGGGGACTTTAGCACAGATACGCAGTATTTT,CASSPGDFSTDTQYF
TRBD1,TRBJ2-7,TRBV6-6,NA,TGTGCCAGCAGTTCACGACAGGGCCACGAGCAGTACTTC,CASSSRQGHEQYF
TRBD2,TRBJ2-7,TRBV11-3,NA,TGTGCCAGCAGCTTAGGACTAGCGGGCAGGTACGAGCAGTACTTC,CASSLGLAGRYEQYF
NA,TRBJ1-2,TRBV7-9,NA,TGTGCCAGCAGCTTAGATCCGGGCTTTAACTATGGCTACACCTTC,CASSLDPGFNYGYTF
NA,TRBJ2-7,TRBV15,NA,TGTGCCACCAGCAGAGATCTACTAGCCATCGAGCAGTACTTC,CATSRDLLAIEQYF
NA,TRBJ2-5,TRBV5-1,NA,TGCGCCAGCAGCTTGGAAGCAGGGATTATAGGGGAGACCCAGTACTTC,CASSLEAGIIGETQYF
TRBD2,TRBJ2-2,TRBV27,NA,TGTGCCAGCAGCCGTAGCGGGAGAACCGGGGAGCTGTTTTTT,CASSRSGRTGELFF
TRBD2,TRBJ2-7,TRBV5-6,NA,TGTGCCAGCAGCCTACCGGGACTAGCGGGGGGATCCCTGTACGAGCAGTACTTC,CASSLPGLAGGSLYEQYF
NA,TRBJ2-5,TRBV25-1,few,TGTGCCAGCAGTGAATATCGACTGGTGACCCAGTACTTC,CASSEYRLVTQYF
TRBD2,TRBJ2-7,TRBV5-4,NA,TGTGCCAGCCAAGCGGGAGGAGGGGGAGTATACGAGCAGTACTTC,CASQAGGGGVYEQYF
NA,TRBJ2-6,TRBV2,NA,TGTGCCAGCAGTGAATCAGCTGGGGCCAACGTCCTGACTTTC,CASSESAGANVLTF
TRBD2,TRBJ2-1,TRBV7-9,few,TGTGCCAGCAGCTTAGACGGGAGCGGGGGGAATGAGCAGTTCTTC,CASSLDGSGGNEQFF
TRBD1,TRBJ1-6,TRBV7-9,NA,TGTGCCAGCAGCTTAGAGGGGGTAGGGGGCTGGAATTCACCCCTCCACTTT,CASSLEGVGGWNSPLHF
NA,TRBJ1-4,TRBV2,NA,TGTGCCAGCAGCGGGACGGGCTCGGAGGGTGAAAAACTGTTTTTT,CASSGTGSEGEKLFF
NA,TRBJ1-1,TRBV6-1,NA,TGTGCCACTGGCCGGGGAGGAGCTTTCTTT,CATGRGGAFF
NA,TRBJ2-3,TRBV9,NA,TGTGCCAGCAGCGTAGACACAGATACGCAGTATTTT,CASSVDTDTQYF
NA,TRBJ1-2,TRBV6-1,NA,TGTGCCAGCAGTCTGGACGGAAACTATGGCTACACCTTC,CASSLDGNYGYTF
NA,TRBJ2-1,TRBV9,NA,TGTGCCAGCAGCGCCGCAGGCGCAGTCCAGTTCTTC,CASSAAGAVQFF
TRBD2,TRBJ2-3,TRBV7-9,once,TGTGCCAGCAGCTTAGCGCTAGCGGGGGCAGATACGCAGTATTTT,CASSLALAGADTQYF
NA,TRBJ2-1,TRBV6-5,NA,TGTGCCAGCAGCCACTTTGGGGGAAAGGGGGAGCAGTTCTTC,CASSHFGGKGEQFF
NA,TRBJ2-7,TRBV6-5,NA,TGTGCCAGCAGTACCCGCGGACCACAGGAAGAGCAGTACTTC,CASSTRGPQEEQYF